This TCR beta chain was profiled in a study of radiation and T cells in renal cell carcinoma. General study results and limits: Top tumor clonotypes rose in blood 2 weeks post-radiation, then contracted.

As concerns this clone: As yet, its antigen is unknown.

The method was immunoSEQ multiplex PCR; TCRdb's version includes in-frame clones alone and lacks a portion of them. The table has around 10,000 clones, more than 60% seen once; the top ten hold 16%. The treatment is: 15 Gy SBRT to primary tumor, nephrectomy 4 weeks later. This sample comprised tumor tissue, obtained from a patient whose treatment included radiotherapy and nephrectomy. This TCR was recovered from a woman in her 50s with renal cell carcinoma.

The CDR3 region has the DNA TGTGCCAGTAGTATAGGGCGAGGAATCACAGATACGCAGTATTTT. This gives the protein CASSIGRGITDTQYF. V is TRBV19 and J is TRBJ2-3; D remains ambiguous. The CDR3 spans 15 residues. Germline loops: CDR1 LNHDA, CDR2 SQIVND (reference sequence). Trimming took off 1 base at V and 2 bases at J, with 10 bases between the two ends.